What follows is one T cell receptor beta chain and its context. This entry is derived from a study of cytomegalovirus exposure and HLA in healthy donors. About the study: Earlier sequencing of about 179 million T cells yielded around 120 million unique TCR beta sequences.

The PCR had 60 Vbeta and 13 Jbeta primers. The assay was immunoSEQ multiplex PCR, and TCRdb's table has in-frame clones only and misses some. The table shows under 200,000 clones, with more than 65% occurring only once. This CDR3 has 14 amino acids. V was cut by 3 bases and J by 5 bases, with 14 bases left in between. The germline gives CDR1 SGDLS, CDR2 YYNGEE. This TCR was sampled from a man aged 45-65 years in good health and CMV-seropositive. The sample comprised PBMCs. The chain couples TRBV9 to TRBJ1-2; D is possibly TRBD1 (6 bases). The chain's CDR3 is CASSARTAYYGYTF. The DNA of the CDR3 is TGTGCCAGCAGCGCCAGGACAGCCTATTATGGCTACACCTTC.